The text below deals with one TCR beta chain. Its antigen remains unidentified. These data originate in a study of monozygotic twins with cystic fibrosis. The wider study: Library input was three micrograms of fragmented DNA, with approximately 16 PCR cycles.

The CDR3 totals 14 residues. Germline lookup yields CDR1 SQVTM and CDR2 ANQGSEA. Study conclusions and caveats: Nucleotide-identical clonotype sharing was significantly higher within monozygotic CF twin pairs than between unrelated CF individuals. The repertoire was suggested to be naive-dominated, clonality median roughly 0.0093. In 13 of 16 pairs, V gene usage was closest to the co-twin's.

Profiling relied on immunoSEQ multiplex PCR, and the TCRdb table lists in-frame clones only, not all of them. This sample carries about 35,000 clones, more than 60% of them seen once, and the ten largest clones take approximately 0.8%. This chain connects TRBV29-1 to TRBJ2-1; a possible D gene is TRBD1 (5 bases). The sample consisted of blood. The receptor was isolated from a girl under 18 with cystic fibrosis. In DNA, the CDR3 is TGCAGTTTTACAGGCTCCCGACACTACAATGAGCAGTTCTTC. Amino acid sequence: CSFTGSRHYNEQFF.